This T cell receptor beta chain was found in a study of TIL therapy for anti-PD-1-resistant metastatic lung cancer. Study context: Tumors had a median PD-L1 proportion score of around 6%. Study outcomes and limitations: After infusion, TIL clonotypes partly replaced peripheral T cells and declined over months. Treatment-naive, never-smoker and oncogene-addicted patients were overrepresented in this highly selected cohort.

In the case of this clone: Its antigen is as yet unknown.

The V gene lost 4 bases and the J gene lost 4 bases, with 12 bases spanning the gap. Germline V gene lookup returns CDR1 SGHRS and CDR2 YFSETQ. The CDR3 runs to 15 residues. Time point reported: pre-treatment sample, taken before nivolumab and TIL therapy. The immunoSEQ assay was v3. Libraries were sequenced to about 2 million read pairs (survey) or 5-6 million (deep). TCRdb keeps only in-frame clones here, not all; method: immunoSEQ multiplex PCR. The data contain about 50,000 clones, less than 80% of them singletons. Source: blood, taken at baseline. The chain recombines TRBV5-1 with TRBJ1-6, with D maybe TRBD1 (6 bases). The receptor comes from a woman between 25 and 85 years old with non-small cell lung cancer. For the CDR3, the DNA is TGCGCCAGCAGCCCCGGACAGCGTTATAATTCACCCCTCCACTTT. This sequence encodes CASSPGQRYNSPLHF.